One and the same sample provided the 31 T cell receptor beta chains below, sequenced in a study of T cells after yellow fever vaccination. MiXCR was run by TCRdb on the 5' RACE reads, yielding one entry per CDR3 protein. The sample lists hundreds of thousands of distinct CDR3 sequences, around 19% seen once, with roughly a sixth in the top ten. Sequences were derived from PBMCs, sampled before the yellow fever booster vaccination. These receptors originate from a man younger than 35 who received the YFV17D yellow fever vaccine.

This clonotype came up once. This rearrangement joins TRBV5-8 to TRBJ1-3; D call uncertain. V lost 1 base to trimming and J lost 3 bases, with 11 bases between them. Germline V lookup: CDR1 SGHTS, CDR2 YDEGEE. The length of the CDR3 is 15 residues. CDR3 sequence: CASSLPDTGGNTIYF. The CDR3, as DNA: TGTGCCAGCAGCTTGCCGGATACTGGTGGAAACACCATATATTTT.

This clonotype occurred a few times. The chain links TRBV7-3 to TRBJ2-2; tentative D call: TRBD2 (6 bases). CDR3 size: 15 residues. Between the trimmed V and J ends, which lost 2 bases and 6 bases, there was a span of 13 bases. CDR1 and CDR2 from the germline V gene are SGHTA and FQGTGA. CDR3 coding DNA: TGTGCCAGCAGCTTAGTGGCTAGCGTGGCCGGGGAGCTGTTTTTT. It codes for CASSLVASVAGELFF.

This sequence joins TRBV5-6 and TRBJ2-7; the D is unclear. The CDR3 has 16 amino acids. Looked up from germline, CDR1 is SGHDT and CDR2 is YYEEEE. The ends were cut back, 1 base at V and 0 bases at J, with 14 bases in the middle. The CDR3 sequence is CASSLLPSSTSYEQYF. The CDR3 DNA follows: TGTGCCAGCAGCTTGCTACCGTCCTCCACCTCCTACGAGCAGTACTTC. Filled out from reference TRBV5-6 and TRBJ2-7, the complete variable domain reads DAGVTQSPTHLIKTRGQQVTLRCSPKSGHDTVSWYQQALGQGPQFIFQYYEEEERQRGNFPDRFSGHQFPNYSSELNVNALLLGDSALYLCASSLLPSSTSYEQYFGPGTRLTVT.

The gene calls are TRBV20-1 and TRBJ1-1, with TRBD1 identical over 7 bases. The CDR3 is 14 amino acids. Trimming at V came to 3 bases and at J to 1 base, leaving 5 bases not matched to a gene. From germline, CDR1 is DFQATT and CDR2 SNEGSKA (reference sequence). CDR3 amino acids: CSARDRIGNTEAFF. As DNA, the CDR3 is TGCAGTGCTAGGGACAGGATCGGGAACACTGAAGCTTTCTTT.

The chain couples TRBV3-1 to TRBJ2-7; D unclear. Deletions cut 1 base from V and 3 bases from J, with 7 bases between. Germline V lookup: CDR1 LGHDT, CDR2 YNNKEL (reference sequence). This CDR3 region has 13 residues. The CDR3 DNA reads as TGTGCCAGCAGCCAAGGTTACAGCTACGAGCAGTACGTC. It specifies CASSQGYSYEQYV.

J is TRBJ2-1 and V is TRBV20-1; 9 positions match TRBD1. Trimming cost V 5 bases and J 7 bases; bases outside gene matches: 9. From germline, CDR1 is DFQATT and CDR2 SNEGSKA (reference sequence). The CDR3 is 14 amino acids. The CDR3 sequence is CSAGNDRGRNEQFF. The CDR3 DNA reads TGCAGTGCTGGGAACGACAGGGGGAGGAATGAGCAGTTCTTC.

V gene TRBV4-3 combines with J gene TRBJ1-1; D is undetermined. The germline V and J ends were trimmed by 0 bases and 1 base, with 6 bases remaining between them. CDR1 LGHNA and CDR2 YSLEER come from the germline V gene. The CDR3 has 14 amino acids. CDR3 in DNA: TGCGCCAGCAGCCAAGAAGACGGGAACACTGAAGCTTTCTTT. Encoded protein: CASSQEDGNTEAFF.

The rearrangement joins TRBV5-6 to TRBJ1-4; D uncertain. The CDR3 sequence is 14 residues long. V gave up 4 bases and J gave up 6 bases, with 13 bases separating them. The V gene's germline CDR1 is SGHDT and CDR2 YYEEEE. Written as DNA, the CDR3 is TGTGCCAGCAGCCCTGCCATAATGGATGAAAAACTGTTTTTT. Translation gives CASSPAIMDEKLFF.

There are a few counts of this clonotype. The rearrangement links TRBV20-1 to TRBJ2-1; the D gene is possibly TRBD1 (6 bases). The germline V gene has CDR1 DFQATT and CDR2 SNEGSKA (reference sequence). The CDR3 is 14 amino acids. V was shortened by 3 bases and J by 7 bases, with 16 bases between the two germline ends. DNA of the CDR3: TGCAGTGCTAGCGGCACAGGGACGAGTAATGAGCAGTTCTTC. It encodes CSASGTGTSNEQFF.

V gene TRBV12-3 or TRBV12-4 combines with J gene TRBJ2-3; possible D gene TRBD1, 6 bases. CDR3 length equals 14 residues. The germline V and J ends were trimmed by 10 bases and 5 bases, with 19 bases remaining between them. This CDR3 is CATATGVLLDTQYF. The CDR3 coding sequence is TGTGCCACTGCGACAGGAGTTCTGTTAGATACGCAGTATTTT.

The V call is TRBV4-1, the J call TRBJ1-3; the D gene is possibly TRBD1 (5 bases). Germline values: CDR1 MGHRA, CDR2 YSYEKL. V was clipped by 0 bases and J by 0 bases, with 9 bases between them. The CDR3 runs to 16 residues. Written as DNA, the CDR3 is TGCGCCAGCAGCCAAGAACCGGGGGGCTCTGGAAACACCATATATTTT. Translated, it gives CASSQEPGGSGNTIYF.

The chain links TRBV28 to TRBJ1-5, with a tentative D call TRBD1 (5 bases). The germline V gene encodes CDR1 MDHEN and CDR2 SYDVKM. The CDR3 has 13 residues. Trimming pared 6 bases from V and 9 bases from J, leaving 15 bases between. The CDR3 coding sequence is TGTGCCAGCAGCCCGGGGGGGAGCAGGCCCCAGCATTTT. Amino acids: CASSPGGSRPQHF. Supplemented by reference TRBV28 and TRBJ1-5, the full variable domain reads DVKVTQSSRYLVKRTGEKVFLECVQDMDHENMFWYRQDPGLGLRLIYFSYDVKMKEKGDIPEGYSVSREKKERFSLILESASTNQTSMYLCASSPGGSRPQHFGDGTRLSIL.

The chain carries TRBV2 and TRBJ2-5; 10 bases match TRBD2. Germline CDR1 reads SNHLY; CDR2 reads FYNNEI. J gave up 1 base and V 7 bases, and 6 bases lay outside the gene matches. The CDR3 is made up of 15 amino acids. CDR3 residues: CASKHGLAAQETQYF. The CDR3 DNA reads TGTGCCAGCAAGCACGGACTAGCGGCCCAAGAGACCCAGTACTTC.

The chain recombines TRBV2 with TRBJ2-1; TRBD2 matches at 11 bases. J was trimmed by 16 bases and V by 10 bases; bases with no gene match: 12. CDR1 is SNHLY and CDR2 is FYNNEI in the germline V gene. There are 12 residues in the CDR3. The CDR3 region has the DNA TGTGCCACCAGCCCGACTAGCGGGGCCCCTTTCTTC. Protein product: CATSPTSGAPFF.

This clonotype was counted between two and nine times. The CDR3: CSVVVTGGGNQPQHF. The CDR3 coding sequence is TGCAGCGTTGTAGTGACAGGGGGCGGGAATCAGCCCCAGCATTTT. The chain carries TRBV29-1 and TRBJ1-5, with 10 bases aligning to TRBD1. CDR1 and CDR2 from the germline V gene are SQVTM and ANQGSEA. V lost 4 bases to trimming and J lost 4 bases; unmatched junction nucleotides: 7. This CDR3 spans 15 amino acids.

This rearrangement joins TRBV5-1 to TRBJ2-7; D may be TRBD1 (6 bases). Deletions cut 4 bases from V and 2 bases from J, with 19 bases between. This CDR3 spans 16 amino acids. CDR1 SGHRS and CDR2 YFSETQ come from the germline V gene. CDR3 protein: CASSARDRSLTYEQYF. Written as DNA, the CDR3 is TGCGCCAGCAGCGCGAGAGACAGGAGCCTAACCTACGAGCAGTACTTC.

The chain uses TRBV18 and TRBJ1-2, with unresolved D. The CDR3 has 14 amino acids. Germline CDR1 reads KGHSH; CDR2 reads LQKENI. The V end was cut by 0 bases, the J end by 4 bases, with 9 bases between. The chain's CDR3 is CASSPPSGPYGYTF. CDR3 sequence (DNA): TGTGCCAGCTCACCACCGTCTGGGCCCTATGGCTACACCTTC.

This clonotype came up many times. A read error may account for a junction end that differs from germline. V and J are TRBV5-1 and TRBJ1-1; a possible D gene is TRBD1 (5 bases). The CDR3 totals 13 residues. The germline V gene has CDR1 SGHRS and CDR2 YFSETQ. The CDR3 DNA reads as TGTGCCAGCAGCTTAGATCGGGGGACTGAAGCTTTCTTT. Encoded protein: CASSLDRGTEAFF.

The chain carries TRBV7-2 and TRBJ2-3; 10 bases align to TRBD2. CDR1 and CDR2 from the germline V gene are SGHTA and FQGNSA. This CDR3 comprises 18 residues. V lost 7 bases and J lost 0; bases outside the gene matches: 13. The CDR3 DNA follows: TGTGCCAGCAACCCTAGTTCGCTAGCGGGGGCGAGCACAGATACGCAGTATTTT. The encoded protein is CASNPSSLAGASTDTQYF.

V gene TRBV7-2 combines with J gene TRBJ1-1, with a weak D call TRBD1 (6 bases). This CDR3 is 15 amino acids long. Trimming stripped 4 bases from V and 1 base from J, with 13 bases between. Germline lookup yields CDR1 SGHTA and CDR2 FQGNSA. CDR3 region: CASSWGGTGNTEAFF. In DNA, the CDR3 is TGTGCCAGCAGCTGGGGGGGCACAGGGAACACTGAAGCTTTCTTT.

This chain links TRBV20-1 with TRBJ2-4; 9 positions match TRBD2. The CDR3 runs to 14 residues. Unmatched junction bases numbered 4, after V lost 0 bases and J lost 7 bases. Germline V gene data show CDR1 as DFQATT and CDR2 as SNEGSKA (reference sequence). CDR3 loop: CSARDRGGANIQYF. Here the CDR3 DNA reads TGCAGTGCTAGAGATCGCGGGGGGGCCAACATTCAGTACTTC.

This clonotype was detected only a few times. The chain employs TRBV4-1 and TRBJ1-1; D is perhaps TRBD1 (5 bases). The V end was cut by 6 bases, the J end by 2 bases, with 13 bases between. Germline V gene data show CDR1 as MGHRA and CDR2 as YSYEKL. The CDR3 extends over 14 amino acids. The CDR3 DNA reads TGCGCCAGCAGGCATCCGGGGGGAAACACTGAAGCTTTCTTT. This codes for CASRHPGGNTEAFF.

The J gene is TRBJ2-4, the V gene TRBV20-1; D is tentatively TRBD1 or TRBD2 (6 bases each). The germline gives CDR1 DFQATT, CDR2 SNEGSKA (reference sequence). Trimming pared 4 bases from V and 3 bases from J, leaving 19 bases between. This CDR3 spans 16 amino acids. DNA for the CDR3: TGCAGTGCTACCCCTCAAGGGGGGCTTGTCAAAAACATTCAGTACTTC. Protein product: CSATPQGGLVKNIQYF.

The chain carries TRBV12-3 or TRBV12-4 and TRBJ2-3; 7 nucleotides match TRBD1. The J segment lost 3 bases and the V segment lost 5 bases, leaving 8 bases of the junction unmatched. The CDR3 runs to 15 residues. For the CDR3, the DNA is TGTGCCAGCAGTGCCCGACAGGGTGGAACAGATACGCAGTATTTT. It is translated as CASSARQGGTDTQYF.

The sample holds many counts of this clonotype. At one end, the junction sequence differs from germline, possibly due to a read error. The genes are TRBV7-2 and TRBJ2-5; 7 nucleotides agree with TRBD2. The CDR3 length is 13 residues. Germline-derived CDR1 and CDR2 are SGHTA and FQGNSA. Here the CDR3 reads CASSYPGQAGGDF. CDR3 nucleotides: TGTGCCAGCAGCTACCCCGGGCAGGCTGGGGGGGACTTC.

This clonotype appeared many times. The J gene is TRBJ1-5, the V gene TRBV7-2, with D maybe TRBD1 (6 bases). V shed 8 bases and J shed 3 bases, with 8 bases lying between them. The CDR3 totals 12 residues. CDR1 and CDR2 from the germline V gene are SGHTA and FQGNSA. The CDR3 DNA sequence: TGTGCCAGCCAGGGGTACAATCAGCCCCAGCATTTT. Amino acid sequence: CASQGYNQPQHF.

In nucleotides, the CDR3 is TGTGCCAGCAGTTTGCGGCCTAGCGGGGTTGGCAATACGCAGTATTTT. This sequence encodes CASSLRPSGVGNTQYF. The genes are TRBV27 and TRBJ2-3; 9 positions match TRBD2. CDR1 is MNHEY and CDR2 is SMNVEV in the germline V gene (reference sequence). V was pared by 3 bases and J by 7 bases, with 11 bases of the junction left unmatched. CDR3 length equals 16 residues.

The V call is TRBV20-1, the J call TRBJ1-1, with unresolved D. The CDR3 is made up of 12 amino acids. Germline-derived CDR1 and CDR2 are DFQATT and SNEGSKA (reference sequence). Trimming stripped 5 bases from V and 1 base from J, with 8 bases between. For the CDR3, the DNA is TGCAGTGCTCGAGCGGGGAACACTGAAGCTTTCTTT. Residues: CSARAGNTEAFF.

This sequence joins TRBV7-2 and TRBJ2-1, with TRBD2 matching over 12 bases. The CDR3 contains 15 residues. V lost 1 base and J lost 6; bases outside the gene matches: 1. Germline lookup yields CDR1 SGHTA and CDR2 FQGNSA. The CDR3 DNA is TGTGCCAGCAGCTTAGTGGGACTAGCGGGCAATGAGCAGTTCTTC. This codes for CASSLVGLAGNEQFF.

Concerning this clonotype: A much larger clone differs by one base, so this may be a read error. The rearrangement joins TRBV20-1 to TRBJ1-3; D gene uncertain. Germline CDR1 is DFQATT and CDR2 is SNEGSKA (reference sequence). The V and J ends lost 1 base and 14 bases respectively, with 12 bases between them. There are 11 residues in the CDR3. CDR3: CSARGSGFVYF. CDR3 sequence (DNA): TGCAGTGCTAGAGGATCCGGATTTGTATATTTT.

The J gene is TRBJ2-2, the V gene TRBV6-1; D is possibly TRBD1 or TRBD2 (5 bases each). Trimming took off 8 bases at V and 3 bases at J, with 22 bases between the two ends. The CDR3 has 17 residues. Germline CDR1 is MNHNS and CDR2 is SASEGT. The CDR3 bases are TGTGCCAGCCGGGACCGTCAAGACCTGGACGACACCGGGGAGCTGTTTTTT. It codes for CASRDRQDLDDTGELFF.